This TCR beta chain emerged from a study of identical twins. As concerns this clonotype: Its antigen is unknown.

The germline gives CDR1 SGDLS, CDR2 YYNGEE. V dropped 4 bases and J dropped 11; count of bases not matched to a gene: 8. This CDR3 spans 13 amino acids. Study conclusions and caveats: For out-of-frame beta sequences, excess twin sharing was weaker.

A universal primer binding site was introduced by template switching. The final cDNA contained unique molecular identifiers. TCRdb re-derived calls from the 5' RACE reads in MiXCR, one entry per CDR3 protein. Of about 920,000 distinct CDR3 sequences listed, roughly an eighth are singletons. These data also formed part of another study, on yellow fever vaccine responses in identical twins.

The rearrangement uses TRBV9 and TRBJ2-3; 9 nucleotides align to TRBD1. This TCR was sampled from a woman between 18 and 29 years old in good health. Sequencing was performed on PBMCs. CDR3 in DNA: TGTGCCAGCAGCCCCAACCCGGGACAGGGGCAGTATTTT. Its protein product is CASSPNPGQGQYF.